These T cell receptor beta chains were read from a single sample in a study of blood T cell repertoires in COVID-19. Using immunoSEQ multiplex PCR, the repertoire was profiled, and TCRdb retains in-frame clones only, with some absent. The sample holds around 280,000 clones, 85% to 90% seen once. What was sequenced was peripheral blood. Source of these receptors: a woman under 40 with COVID-19, enrolled during active disease. Each CDR3 is given with its conserved first and last residue. A D gene is named only where the DNA matches it firmly. Size tells how often a clone was seen (once, few, many) or the class of an expanded clone, and some rows leave it out.

.	TRBV18	.	TRBJ1-4	CASSPRGGEEKLFF	TGTGCCAGCTCACCCCGTGGGGGGGAAGAAAAACTGTTTTTT
TRBD1	TRBV28	.	TRBJ2-1	CASRGLTGGAGSYNEQFF	TGTGCCAGCAGGGGACTAACAGGGGGCGCGGGATCCTACAATGAGCAGTTCTTC
.	TRBV28	.	TRBJ1-2	CASSQGIGYTF	TGTGCCAGCAGTCAGGGTATTGGCTACACCTTC
.	TRBV5-5	.	TRBJ2-6	CASSVSPGANVLTF	TGTGCCAGCAGCGTCTCCCCTGGGGCCAACGTCCTGACTTTC
.	TRBV19	.	TRBJ1-1	CASSISLNTEAFF	TGTGCCAGTAGTATTTCTTTGAACACTGAAGCTTTCTTT
.	TRBV6-1	.	TRBJ1-1	CASSSGRGGNTEAFF	TGTGCCAGCAGTTCGGGGAGGGGGGGGAACACTGAAGCTTTCTTT
TRBD2	TRBV5-1	once	TRBJ2-7	CASSLGLASFYEQYF	TGCGCCAGCAGCTTGGGACTAGCGTCGTTCTACGAGCAGTACTTC
TRBD1	TRBV3-1/TRBV3-2	.	TRBJ1-2	CASSQGWDRGRGYGYTF	TGTGCCAGCAGCCAAGGATGGGACAGGGGGCGCGGGTATGGCTACACCTTC
.	TRBV5-4	.	TRBJ1-3	CASREEHSGNTIYF	TGTGCCAGCAGGGAGGAGCACTCTGGAAACACCATATATTTT
.	TRBV5-1	few	TRBJ2-6	CASSLGPNSGANVLTF	TGCGCCAGCAGCTTGGGGCCGAACTCTGGGGCCAACGTCCTGACTTTC
TRBD1	TRBV6-6	once	TRBJ1-1	CASSYQGRGAEAFF	TGTGCCAGCAGTTACCAGGGCAGGGGGGCTGAAGCTTTCTTT
.	TRBV4-1	.	TRBJ2-1	CASSQRGTQHNEQFF	TGCGCCAGCAGCCAAAGAGGGACACAACACAATGAGCAGTTCTTC
TRBD2	TRBV5-1	.	TRBJ2-1	CASKRDLRYNEQFF	TGCGCCAGCAAGCGGGATCTCAGGTACAATGAGCAGTTCTTC
TRBD1	TRBV5-6	.	TRBJ2-2	CASSLRDRDTGELFF	TGTGCCAGCAGCTTGAGGGACAGGGACACCGGGGAGCTGTTTTTT
TRBD2	TRBV4-1	.	TRBJ2-2	CASSQEGTSVSELFF	TGCGCCAGCAGCCAAGAGGGGACTAGCGTCTCGGAGCTGTTTTTT
TRBD1	TRBV30	.	TRBJ1-5	CAWSSGTGVGQPQHF	TGTGCCTGGAGCTCAGGGACAGGGGTCGGTCAGCCCCAGCATTTT
TRBD1	TRBV29-1	few	TRBJ2-7	CSVTPGQGTYEQYF	TGCAGCGTGACGCCGGGACAGGGAACCTACGAGCAGTACTTC
.	TRBV12-3/TRBV12-4	few	TRBJ1-4	CASSLRGEKLFF	TGTGCCAGCAGTTTAAGGGGGGAAAAACTGTTTTTT